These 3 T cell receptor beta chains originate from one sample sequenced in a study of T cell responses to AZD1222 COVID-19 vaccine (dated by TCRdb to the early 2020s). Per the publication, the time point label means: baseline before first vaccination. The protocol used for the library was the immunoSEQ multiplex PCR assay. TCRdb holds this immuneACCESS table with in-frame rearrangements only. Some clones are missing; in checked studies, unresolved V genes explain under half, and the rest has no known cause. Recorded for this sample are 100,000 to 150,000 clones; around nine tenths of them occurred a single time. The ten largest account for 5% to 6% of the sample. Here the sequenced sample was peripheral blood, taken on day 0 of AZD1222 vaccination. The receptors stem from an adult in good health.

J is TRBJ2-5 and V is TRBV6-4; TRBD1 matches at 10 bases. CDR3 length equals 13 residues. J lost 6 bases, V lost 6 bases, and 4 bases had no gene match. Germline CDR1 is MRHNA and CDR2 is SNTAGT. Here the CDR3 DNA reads TGTGCCAGCAGCCCTGACAGGGGGCAGACCCAGTACTTC. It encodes CASSPDRGQTQYF.

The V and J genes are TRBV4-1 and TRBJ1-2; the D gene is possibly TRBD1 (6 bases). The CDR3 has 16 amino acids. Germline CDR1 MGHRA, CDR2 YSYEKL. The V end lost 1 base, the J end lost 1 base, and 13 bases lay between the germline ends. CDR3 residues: CASSQGNGQINYGYTF. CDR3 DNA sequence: TGCGCCAGCAGCCAAGGGAATGGACAGATTAACTATGGCTACACCTTC.

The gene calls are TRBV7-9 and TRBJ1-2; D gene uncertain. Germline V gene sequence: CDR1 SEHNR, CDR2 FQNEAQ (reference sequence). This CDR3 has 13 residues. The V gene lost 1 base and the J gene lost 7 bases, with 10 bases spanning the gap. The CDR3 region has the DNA TGTGCCAGCAGCTTAGGAGGCGCGGGTGGCTACACCTTC. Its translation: CASSLGGAGGYTF.